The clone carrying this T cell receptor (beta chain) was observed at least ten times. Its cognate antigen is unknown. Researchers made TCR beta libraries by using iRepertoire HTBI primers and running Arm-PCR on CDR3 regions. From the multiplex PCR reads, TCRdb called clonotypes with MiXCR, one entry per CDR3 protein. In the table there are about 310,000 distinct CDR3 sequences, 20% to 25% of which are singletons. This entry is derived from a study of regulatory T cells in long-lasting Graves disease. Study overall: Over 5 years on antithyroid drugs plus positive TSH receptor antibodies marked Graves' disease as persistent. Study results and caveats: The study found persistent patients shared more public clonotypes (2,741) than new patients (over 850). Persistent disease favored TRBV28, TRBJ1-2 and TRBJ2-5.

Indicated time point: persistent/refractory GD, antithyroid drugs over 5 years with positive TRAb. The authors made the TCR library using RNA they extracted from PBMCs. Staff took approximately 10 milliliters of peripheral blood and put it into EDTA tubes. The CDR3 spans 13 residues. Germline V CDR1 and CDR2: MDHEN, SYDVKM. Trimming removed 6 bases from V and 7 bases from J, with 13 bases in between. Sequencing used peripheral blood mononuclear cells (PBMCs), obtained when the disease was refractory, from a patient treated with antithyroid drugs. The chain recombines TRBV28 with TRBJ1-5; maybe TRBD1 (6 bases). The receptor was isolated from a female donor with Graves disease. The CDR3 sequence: CASRPTGPQPQHF. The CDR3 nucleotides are TGTGCCAGCAGGCCCACAGGGCCCCAGCCCCAGCATTTT.